Below, 5 T cell receptor beta chains from the same sample are listed, as sequenced in a study of blood T cell repertoires in COVID-19. Clones were sequenced by immunoSEQ multiplex PCR, and TCRdb holds only the in-frame ones, with some missing. The table records 100,000 to 150,000 clones, 65% to 90% of them present only once. Sequencing was performed on PBMCs or T cells enriched from blood (not recorded which). These receptors all come from a woman in her fifties or sixties who had recovered from COVID-19.

CDR3 nucleotides: TGTGCCAGCAGCACCGGACAGAGTCACTATGGCTACACCTTC. Its protein product is CASSTGQSHYGYTF. The chain combines TRBV5-4 with TRBJ1-2; a possible D gene is TRBD1 (6 bases). The V end was cut by 4 bases, the J end by 3 bases, with 13 bases between. This CDR3 spans 14 amino acids. The germline CDR1 and CDR2 sequences are SGHNT and YYREEE (reference sequence).

This chain joins TRBV19 and TRBJ1-1, with a possible D match to TRBD1 (5 bases). The germline CDR1 and CDR2 sequences are LNHDA and SQIVND (reference sequence). V lost 8 bases to trimming and J lost 1 base, with 14 bases between them. The CDR3 is 14 residues long. The CDR3 DNA is TGTGCCAGTCGGGCAGGGCTTCGGAACACTGAAGCTTTCTTT. This codes for CASRAGLRNTEAFF.

The chain couples TRBV11-3 to TRBJ2-5; TRBD2 aligns across 13 bases. This CDR3 contains 15 residues. V lost 4 bases, J lost 3 bases, and 2 bases stayed unmatched. Germline assignment: CDR1 SGHNT and CDR2 YENEEA. The CDR3 protein is CASSSGLAGEETQYF. The CDR3 DNA reads TGTGCCAGCAGCTCCGGACTAGCGGGGGAAGAGACCCAGTACTTC.

This rearrangement joins TRBV6-1 to TRBJ1-1; 8 bases are shared with TRBD1. With 2 bases clipped from V and 4 bases from J, the junction kept 15 bases outside the gene matches. The germline V gene has CDR1 MNHNS and CDR2 SASEGT. The CDR3 loop spans 18 amino acids. The DNA of the CDR3 is TGTGCCAGCAGTGAACCCGGTCGGACAGGGTATATTGGCACTGAAGCTTTCTTT. Protein: CASSEPGRTGYIGTEAFF.

The rearrangement links TRBV25-1 to TRBJ1-5; D is perhaps TRBD1 (5 bases). CDR1 and CDR2 (germline): MGHDK, SYGVNS. This CDR3 has 14 amino acids. Trimming pared 3 bases from V and 4 bases from J, leaving 10 bases between. The DNA of the CDR3 is TGTGCCAGCAGTGACATCGCAGGGAATCAGCCCCAGCATTTT. It encodes CASSDIAGNQPQHF.